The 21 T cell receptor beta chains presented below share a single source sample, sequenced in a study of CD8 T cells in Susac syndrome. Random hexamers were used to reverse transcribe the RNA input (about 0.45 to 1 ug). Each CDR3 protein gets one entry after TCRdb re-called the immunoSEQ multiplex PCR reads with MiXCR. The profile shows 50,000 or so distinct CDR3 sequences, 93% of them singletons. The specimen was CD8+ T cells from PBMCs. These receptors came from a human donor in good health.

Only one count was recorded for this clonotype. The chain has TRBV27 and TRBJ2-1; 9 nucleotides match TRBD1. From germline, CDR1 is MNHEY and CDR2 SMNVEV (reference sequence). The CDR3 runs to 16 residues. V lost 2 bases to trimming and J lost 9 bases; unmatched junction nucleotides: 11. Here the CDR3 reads CASSLRWYRGHGEQFF. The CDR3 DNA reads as TGTGCCAGCAGTTTACGGTGGTACAGGGGGCATGGTGAGCAGTTCTTC.

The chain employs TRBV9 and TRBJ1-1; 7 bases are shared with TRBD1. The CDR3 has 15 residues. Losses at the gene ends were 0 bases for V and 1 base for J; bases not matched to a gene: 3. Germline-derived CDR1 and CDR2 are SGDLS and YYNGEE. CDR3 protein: CASSVDGTANTEAFF. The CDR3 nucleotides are TGTGCCAGCAGCGTAGATGGGACAGCGAACACTGAAGCTTTCTTT.

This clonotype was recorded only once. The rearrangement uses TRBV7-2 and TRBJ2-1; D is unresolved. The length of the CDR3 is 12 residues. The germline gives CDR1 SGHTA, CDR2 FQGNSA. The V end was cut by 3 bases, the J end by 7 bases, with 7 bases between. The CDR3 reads CASSFSPNEQFF. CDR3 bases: TGTGCCAGCAGCTTTTCACCTAATGAGCAGTTCTTC.

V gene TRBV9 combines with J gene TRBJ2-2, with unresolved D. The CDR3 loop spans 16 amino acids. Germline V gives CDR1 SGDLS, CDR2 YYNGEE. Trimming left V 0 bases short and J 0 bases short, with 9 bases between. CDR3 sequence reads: CASSVVTETNTGELFF. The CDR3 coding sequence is TGTGCCAGCAGCGTAGTAACGGAGACGAACACCGGGGAGCTGTTTTTT.

CDR3 residues: CASSLALSGVNEQFF. Here the CDR3 DNA reads TGCGCCAGCAGCTTGGCCCTTAGCGGGGTGAATGAGCAGTTCTTC. The V and J genes are TRBV5-1 and TRBJ2-1; 8 nucleotides line up with TRBD2. Unmatched junction bases numbered 6, after V lost 0 bases and J lost 7 bases. This CDR3 is 15 amino acids long. Germline V gene sequence: CDR1 SGHRS, CDR2 YFSETQ.

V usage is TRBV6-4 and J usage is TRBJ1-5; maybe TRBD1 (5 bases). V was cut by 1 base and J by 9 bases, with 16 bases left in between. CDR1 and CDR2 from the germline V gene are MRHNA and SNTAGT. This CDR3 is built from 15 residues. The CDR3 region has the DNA TGTGCCAGCAGTGACTGGGGCCCAGGACGGTGGCCCCAGCATTTT. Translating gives CASSDWGPGRWPQHF.

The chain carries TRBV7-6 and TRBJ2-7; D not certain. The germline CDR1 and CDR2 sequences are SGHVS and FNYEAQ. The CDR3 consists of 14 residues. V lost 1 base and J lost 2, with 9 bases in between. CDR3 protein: CASSLGVETYEQYF. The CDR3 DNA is TGTGCCAGCAGCTTAGGGGTCGAGACCTACGAGCAGTACTTC. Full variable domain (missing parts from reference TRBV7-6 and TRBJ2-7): GAGVSQSPRYKVTKRGQDVALRCDPISGHVSLYWYRQALGQGPEFLTYFNYEAQQDKSGLPNDRFSAERPEGSISTLTIQRTEQRDSAMYRCASSLGVETYEQYFGPGTRLTVT.

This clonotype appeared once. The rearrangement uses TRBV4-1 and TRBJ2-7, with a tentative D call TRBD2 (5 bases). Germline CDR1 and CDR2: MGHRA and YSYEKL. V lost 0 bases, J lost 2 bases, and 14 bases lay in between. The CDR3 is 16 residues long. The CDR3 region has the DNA TGCGCCAGCAGCCAAGATAGTAATTTAGCGACCTACGAGCAGTACTTC. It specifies CASSQDSNLATYEQYF.

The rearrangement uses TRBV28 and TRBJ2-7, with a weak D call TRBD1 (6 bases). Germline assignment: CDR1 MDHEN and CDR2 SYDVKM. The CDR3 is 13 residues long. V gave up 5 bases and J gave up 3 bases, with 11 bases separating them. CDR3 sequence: CASSPLTGYEQYF. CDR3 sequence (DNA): TGTGCCAGCAGTCCCCTGACAGGCTACGAGCAGTACTTC. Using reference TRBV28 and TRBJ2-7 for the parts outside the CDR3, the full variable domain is DVKVTQSSRYLVKRTGEKVFLECVQDMDHENMFWYRQDPGLGLRLIYFSYDVKMKEKGDIPEGYSVSREKKERFSLILESASTNQTSMYLCASSPLTGYEQYFGPGTRLTVT.

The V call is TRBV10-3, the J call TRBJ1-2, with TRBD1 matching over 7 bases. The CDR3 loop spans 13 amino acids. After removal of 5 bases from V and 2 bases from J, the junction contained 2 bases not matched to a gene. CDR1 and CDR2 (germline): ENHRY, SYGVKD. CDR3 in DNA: TGTGCCATCAGTTCGGGACAGAACTATGGCTACACCTTC. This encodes CAISSGQNYGYTF.

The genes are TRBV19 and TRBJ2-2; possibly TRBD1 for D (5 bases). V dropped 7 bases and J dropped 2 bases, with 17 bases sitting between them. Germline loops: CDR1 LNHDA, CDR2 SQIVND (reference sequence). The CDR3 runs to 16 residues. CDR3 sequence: CASTPSRTLNTGELFF. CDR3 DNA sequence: TGTGCCAGTACCCCATCTCGGACACTTAACACCGGGGAGCTGTTTTTT.

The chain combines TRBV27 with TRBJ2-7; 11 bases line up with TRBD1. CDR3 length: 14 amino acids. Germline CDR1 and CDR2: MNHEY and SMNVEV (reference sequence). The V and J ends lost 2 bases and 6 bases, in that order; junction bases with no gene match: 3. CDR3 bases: TGTGCCAGCAGTTTAGGGACAGGGGGTTTCGAGCAGTACTTC. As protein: CASSLGTGGFEQYF.

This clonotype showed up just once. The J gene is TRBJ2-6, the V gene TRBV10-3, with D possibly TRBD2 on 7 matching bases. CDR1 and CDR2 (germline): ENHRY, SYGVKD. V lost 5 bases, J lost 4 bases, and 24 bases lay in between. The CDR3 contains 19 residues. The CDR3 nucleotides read TGTGCCATCAGTTCCGGGGGGCGTGCGGAACCCGGGGGGGCCAACGTCCTGACTTTC. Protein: CAISSGGRAEPGGANVLTF.

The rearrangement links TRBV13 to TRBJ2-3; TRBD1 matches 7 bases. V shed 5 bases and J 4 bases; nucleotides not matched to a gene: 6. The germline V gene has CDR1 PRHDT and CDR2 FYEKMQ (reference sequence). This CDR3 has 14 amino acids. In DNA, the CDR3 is TGTGCCAGCAGCCCGACAGGGTTTCCAGATACGCAGTATTTT. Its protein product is CASSPTGFPDTQYF.

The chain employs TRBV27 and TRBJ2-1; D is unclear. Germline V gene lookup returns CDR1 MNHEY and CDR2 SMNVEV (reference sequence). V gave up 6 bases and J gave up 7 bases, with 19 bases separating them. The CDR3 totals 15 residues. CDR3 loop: CASSTLGPQANEQFF. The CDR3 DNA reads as TGTGCCAGCAGCACCCTCGGCCCCCAGGCAAATGAGCAGTTCTTC.

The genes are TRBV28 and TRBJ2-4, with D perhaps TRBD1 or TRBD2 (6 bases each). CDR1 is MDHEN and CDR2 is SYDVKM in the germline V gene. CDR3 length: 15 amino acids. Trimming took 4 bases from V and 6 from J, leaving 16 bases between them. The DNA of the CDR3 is TGTGCCAGCAGTTCCCGGAGGGGGGCCCGAAACATTCAGTACTTC. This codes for CASSSRRGARNIQYF.

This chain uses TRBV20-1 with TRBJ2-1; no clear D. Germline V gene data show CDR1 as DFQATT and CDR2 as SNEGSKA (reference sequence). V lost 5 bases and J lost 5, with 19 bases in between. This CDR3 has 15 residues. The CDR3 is CSAPTLADAHNEQFF. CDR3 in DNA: TGCAGTGCTCCAACTTTAGCAGACGCCCACAATGAGCAGTTCTTC.

The CDR3 DNA follows: TGTGCCAGCAGCGCAGAACCGGGACTAGCGGGTAGTGCGAATGAGCAGTTCTTC. Protein: CASSAEPGLAGSANEQFF. The chain couples TRBV7-9 to TRBJ2-1; 12 bases are a match to TRBD2. Germline CDR1 reads SEHNR; CDR2 reads FQNEAQ (reference sequence). V lost 5 bases to trimming and J lost 7 bases; unmatched junction nucleotides: 15. The CDR3 sequence is 18 residues long.

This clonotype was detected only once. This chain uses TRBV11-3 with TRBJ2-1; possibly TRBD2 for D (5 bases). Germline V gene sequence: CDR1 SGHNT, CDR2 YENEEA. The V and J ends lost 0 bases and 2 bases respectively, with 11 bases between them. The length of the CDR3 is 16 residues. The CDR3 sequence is CASSLDHSGAYNEQFF. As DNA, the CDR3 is TGTGCCAGCAGCTTAGATCACAGCGGAGCCTACAATGAGCAGTTCTTC.

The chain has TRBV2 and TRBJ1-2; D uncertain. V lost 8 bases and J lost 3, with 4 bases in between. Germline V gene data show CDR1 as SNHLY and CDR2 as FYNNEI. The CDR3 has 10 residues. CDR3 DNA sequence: TGTGCCAGCGGGGACTATGGCTACACCTTC. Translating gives CASGDYGYTF. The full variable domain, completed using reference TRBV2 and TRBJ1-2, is EPEVTQTPSHQVTQMGQEVILRCVPISNHLYFYWYRQILGQKVEFLVSFYNNEISEKSEIFDDQFSVERPDGSNFTLKIRSTKLEDSAMYFCASGDYGYTFGSGTRLTVV.

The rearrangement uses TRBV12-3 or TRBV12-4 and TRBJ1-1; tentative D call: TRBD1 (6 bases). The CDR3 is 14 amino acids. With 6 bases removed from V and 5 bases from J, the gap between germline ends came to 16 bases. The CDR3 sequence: CASSPSAGETEAFF. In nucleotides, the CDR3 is TGTGCCAGCAGCCCCTCTGCAGGGGAAACTGAAGCTTTCTTT.